The 29 T cell receptor beta chains listed next were all sequenced from one sample in a study of OX40 agonist ivuxolimab in advanced cancers. Library creation used the immunoSEQ multiplex PCR assay. Drawn from immuneACCESS, this table holds only the in-frame rearrangements with V and J called that TCRdb kept. Clones are partly lost; checked studies trace under half to an unresolved V gene and leave the rest unexplained. The sample records about 61,000 clones, 82% of which are singletons. The leading ten clones occupy under 0.65% of the sample. Here the sequenced sample was CD4+ or CD8+ T cells sorted from blood, taken in a trial of the OX40 agonist ivuxolimab. The receptors derive from an adult with an advanced solid tumor such as melanoma, head and neck, liver or kidney cancer.

V usage is TRBV2 and J usage is TRBJ2-2, with unresolved D. V was cut by 6 bases and J by 11 bases, with 16 bases left in between. There are 13 residues in the CDR3. CDR1 is SNHLY, CDR2 FYNNEI, per germline. The CDR3 coding sequence is TGTGCCAGCAGGCCCGACCCGGTAATAGAGCTGTTTTTT. This encodes CASRPDPVIELFF.

The rearrangement uses TRBV29-1 and TRBJ2-2; 10 bases map to TRBD1. Germline assignment: CDR1 SQVTM and CDR2 ANQGSEA. With 5 bases clipped from V and 6 bases from J, the junction kept 3 bases outside the gene matches. The CDR3 totals 13 residues. CDR3 bases: TGCAGCGTTAGGACAGGGGGGGCCGGGGAGCTGTTTTTT. Protein product: CSVRTGGAGELFF.

This clone was found a few times. The chain is built from TRBV11-2 and TRBJ1-4; D is unresolved. The V end was cut by 8 bases, the J end by 3 bases, with 13 bases between. The CDR3 consists of 14 residues. CDR1 and CDR2 (germline): SGHAT, FQNNGV. The CDR3: CASGSSAANEKLFF. CDR3 in DNA: TGTGCCAGCGGGTCCTCGGCGGCTAATGAAAAACTGTTTTTT. Filled out from reference TRBV11-2 and TRBJ1-4, the complete variable domain reads EAGVAQSPRYKIIEKRQSVAFWCNPISGHATLYWYQQILGQGPKLLIQFQNNGVVDDSQLPKDRFSAERLKGVDSTLKIQPAKLEDSAVYLCASGSSAANEKLFFGSGTQLSVL.

The rearrangement links TRBV28 to TRBJ1-2; TRBD1 matches at 7 bases. The V and J ends lost 10 bases and 3 bases, in that order; junction bases with no gene match: 17. The CDR3 is 16 amino acids. Germline lookup yields CDR1 MDHEN and CDR2 SYDVKM. CDR3 bases: TGTGCCATAATCACAGGGGCCCCAGGGGGGTACTATGGCTACACCTTC. Its translation is CAIITGAPGGYYGYTF.

The chain has TRBV27 and TRBJ2-5, with D uncertain. CDR1 is MNHEY and CDR2 is SMNVEV in the germline V gene (reference sequence). CDR3 length equals 18 residues. Trimming left V 8 bases short and J 4 bases short, with 29 bases between. CDR3 residues: CASQGDKAGLPGRETQYF. CDR3 coding DNA: TGTGCCAGCCAAGGAGATAAAGCTGGCCTGCCGGGTAGAGAGACCCAGTACTTC.

The CDR3 coding sequence is TGTGCCAGCTCATCCGACAGGGATAATTCACCCCTCCACTTT. Encoded protein: CASSSDRDNSPLHF. The rearrangement links TRBV18 to TRBJ1-6, with 7 bases lining up with TRBD1. Trimming cost V 5 bases and J 5 bases; bases outside gene matches: 3. Per germline, CDR1 KGHSH and CDR2 LQKENI. There are 14 residues in the CDR3.

This chain connects TRBV2 to TRBJ2-5; D gene unclear. Germline V gives CDR1 SNHLY, CDR2 FYNNEI. The CDR3 has 15 amino acids. Trimming cost V 5 bases and J 2 bases, with 15 bases left between them. The CDR3 sequence is CASSYLGSGQETQYF. The CDR3 bases are TGTGCCAGCAGTTACCTAGGCTCAGGACAAGAGACCCAGTACTTC.

The genes are TRBV28 and TRBJ1-6; D is possibly TRBD1 (6 bases). The CDR3 has 13 residues. V was pared by 5 bases and J by 14 bases, with 16 bases between. Per the germline V gene, CDR1 is MDHEN and CDR2 is SYDVKM. Here the CDR3 DNA reads TGTGCCAGCAGTGCTACCCCGGACAGTGCCCTCCACTTT. Amino acids: CASSATPDSALHF.

J is TRBJ2-2 and V is TRBV28, with TRBD1 identical over 9 bases. Losses at the gene ends were 2 bases for V and 8 bases for J; bases not matched to a gene: 18. Germline-derived CDR1 and CDR2 are MDHEN and SYDVKM. The CDR3 has 19 residues. The CDR3 DNA reads as TGTGCCAGCAGTTTACCGGACAGGGGAGCGGGTATGGCTTTTGGGGAGCTGTTTTTT. Translated: CASSLPDRGAGMAFGELFF.

The rearrangement uses TRBV5-1 and TRBJ2-1; D is ambiguous. V was clipped by 4 bases and J by 7 bases, with 12 bases between them. The CDR3 has 13 residues. Germline V CDR1 and CDR2: SGHRS, YFSETQ. The CDR3 DNA sequence: TGCGCCAGCAGCACTACCTTAGTGAATGAGCAGTTCTTC. Translating gives CASSTTLVNEQFF.

V and J are TRBV25-1 and TRBJ2-7; 7 nucleotides agree with TRBD1. CDR1 and CDR2 (germline): MGHDK, SYGVNS. This CDR3 has 13 amino acids. Unmatched junction bases numbered 9, after V lost 10 bases and J lost 3 bases. The CDR3 coding sequence is TGTGCCACCTTTTATAGGGACAGCTACGAGCAGTACTTC. Its translation: CATFYRDSYEQYF.

J is TRBJ2-3 and V is TRBV7-2, with D unresolved. Germline loops: CDR1 SGHTA, CDR2 FQGNSA. Trimming took 3 bases from V and 2 from J, leaving 9 bases between them. CDR3 length: 14 residues. CDR3 region: CASSFDASTDTQYF. The CDR3 coding sequence is TGTGCCAGCAGCTTTGATGCCTCCACAGATACGCAGTATTTT.

The chain links TRBV11-2 to TRBJ1-1; D not certain. CDR3 length equals 15 residues. CDR1 and CDR2 (germline): SGHAT, FQNNGV. The ends were cut back, 5 bases at V and 1 base at J, with 14 bases in the middle. CDR3 DNA sequence: TGTGCCAGCAGCCCCATCAGCGGAAAGAACACTGAAGCTTTCTTT. Translated, it gives CASSPISGKNTEAFF.

This clone was recorded once. The rearrangement joins TRBV25-1 to TRBJ1-2; TRBD1 is a possible D gene (6 bases). The CDR3 is made up of 17 amino acids. V was trimmed by 0 bases and J by 1 base, leaving 15 bases between them. Germline V lookup: CDR1 MGHDK, CDR2 SYGVNS. The CDR3 nucleotides are TGTGCCAGCAGTGAATACAGTATAGGGACACTTAACTATGGCTACACCTTC. It yields the protein CASSEYSIGTLNYGYTF.

This clone was observed once. The V and J genes are TRBV6-1 and TRBJ2-7; unclear D gene. Trimming left V 3 bases short and J 3 bases short, with 3 bases between. Germline V gene data show CDR1 as MNHNS and CDR2 as SASEGT. There are 11 residues in the CDR3. CDR3 in DNA: TGTGCCAGCAGTGAGAACTACGAGCAGTACTTC. Its protein product is CASSENYEQYF.

The rearrangement uses TRBV2 and TRBJ2-1; TRBD2 might be the D (6 bases). Trimming pared 2 bases from V and 7 bases from J, leaving 18 bases between. The CDR3 sequence is 16 residues long. Germline V CDR1 and CDR2: SNHLY, FYNNEI. The CDR3 is CASSERGAAGRNEQFF. CDR3 in DNA: TGTGCCAGCAGTGAACGAGGTGCGGCGGGACGAAATGAGCAGTTCTTC.

This sequence joins TRBV4-2 and TRBJ2-7; tentatively, D is TRBD2 (5 bases). The CDR3 has 15 amino acids. V shed 2 bases and J shed 6 bases, with 17 bases lying between them. From germline, CDR1 is LGHNA and CDR2 YNFKEQ. CDR3 protein: CASSQRARWAGEQYF. CDR3 sequence (DNA): TGTGCCAGCAGCCAACGGGCTCGCTGGGCGGGCGAGCAGTACTTC.

This clone has just one count. The V and J genes are TRBV9 and TRBJ2-7, with no clear D. The CDR3 has 14 amino acids. V dropped 0 bases and J dropped 1 base, with 8 bases sitting between them. CDR1 is SGDLS, CDR2 YYNGEE, per germline. The chain's CDR3 is CASSVAIDSYEQYF. CDR3 bases: TGTGCCAGCAGCGTAGCTATAGATTCCTACGAGCAGTACTTC.

V is TRBV7-9 and J is TRBJ1-3; no clear D gene. CDR1 is SEHNR and CDR2 is FQNEAQ in the germline V gene (reference sequence). The length of the CDR3 is 13 residues. Trimming stripped 6 bases from V and 4 bases from J, with 10 bases between. CDR3: CASRERRGNTIYF. CDR3 nucleotide sequence: TGTGCCAGCAGGGAAAGGCGCGGAAACACCATATATTTT.

The rearrangement joins TRBV7-2 to TRBJ2-3, with 9 bases matching TRBD2. CDR3 length equals 16 residues. CDR1 SGHTA and CDR2 FQGNSA come from the germline V gene. V shed 3 bases, J shed 3 bases, and the junction held 7 bases outside the gene matches. The chain's CDR3 is CASSLLAGETTDTQYF. The CDR3 DNA follows: TGTGCCAGCAGCTTGTTAGCGGGAGAGACGACAGATACGCAGTATTTT.

The rearrangement uses TRBV6-6 and TRBJ2-1, with 10 bases identical to TRBD2. The CDR3 totals 15 residues. The germline gives CDR1 MNHNY, CDR2 SVGAGI (reference sequence). With 6 bases clipped from V and 1 base from J, the junction kept 3 bases outside the gene matches. The CDR3 sequence: CASRPSGRSYNEQFF. The CDR3 nucleotides read TGTGCCAGCAGGCCTAGCGGGAGATCCTACAATGAGCAGTTCTTC.

V usage is TRBV6-4 and J usage is TRBJ2-2; a weak D match, TRBD2 (5 bases). Trimming removed 5 bases at V and 2 bases at J, with 9 bases between. The CDR3 covers 14 residues. Germline CDR1 is MRHNA and CDR2 is SNTAGT. The CDR3 bases are TGTGCCAGCAGTAAGGACTTTAACACCGGGGAGCTGTTTTTT. Protein: CASSKDFNTGELFF.

This clone has just a few counts. The chain combines TRBV10-1 with TRBJ2-5, with 9 bases lining up with TRBD1. The germline CDR1 and CDR2 sequences are WNHNN and SYGVQD (reference sequence). The CDR3 is made up of 15 amino acids. The CDR3 region is CTHCGSGQGWATQYF. The CDR3 coding sequence is TGCACCCATTGCGGTTCGGGACAGGGATGGGCGACCCAGTACTTC.

The chain recombines TRBV28 with TRBJ2-1; TRBD2 matches at 10 bases. The CDR3 covers 15 residues. V dropped 7 bases and J dropped 4; count of bases not matched to a gene: 7. Germline-derived CDR1 and CDR2 are MDHEN and SYDVKM. CDR3 sequence: CASTPGTSVYNEQFF. The CDR3 coding sequence is TGTGCCAGCACCCCCGGGACTAGCGTATACAATGAGCAGTTCTTC.

The chain carries TRBV18 and TRBJ1-5; no clear D gene. Germline lookup yields CDR1 KGHSH and CDR2 LQKENI. The V gene lost 8 bases and the J gene lost 5 bases, with 10 bases spanning the gap. CDR3 length: 12 amino acids. The CDR3 coding sequence is TGTGCCAGCCGTGTCACAGATCAGCCCCAGCATTTT. The encoded protein is CASRVTDQPQHF. The full variable domain, in which reference TRBV18 and TRBJ1-5 provide the parts outside the CDR3, is NAGVMQNPRHLVRRRGQEARLRCSPMKGHSHVYWYRQLPEEGLKFMVYLQKENIIDESGMPKERFSAEFPKEGPSILRIQQVVRGDSAAYFCASRVTDQPQHFGDGTRLSIL.

The rearrangement joins TRBV9 to TRBJ2-2, with a weak D call TRBD2 (7 bases). V was pared by 4 bases and J by 6 bases, with 16 bases between. The CDR3 has 15 residues. The V gene's germline CDR1 is SGDLS and CDR2 YYNGEE. Here the CDR3 DNA reads TGTGCCAGCAGCACTAGTGGGGGGGCGGCCGGGGAGCTGTTTTTT. As protein: CASSTSGGAAGELFF. The variable domain in full, with the rest retrieved from reference TRBV9 and TRBJ2-2, is DSGVTQTPKHLITATGQRVTLRCSPRSGDLSVYWYQQSLDQGLQFLIQYYNGEERAKGNILERFSAQQFPDLHSELNLSSLELGDSALYFCASSTSGGAAGELFFGEGSRLTVL.

The chain uses TRBV19 and TRBJ2-7; 10 bases fit TRBD2. This CDR3 has 13 residues. Losses at the gene ends were 5 bases for V and 9 bases for J; bases not matched to a gene: 7. Germline loops: CDR1 LNHDA, CDR2 SQIVND (reference sequence). CDR3 sequence (DNA): TGTGCCAGTAGTCAGCGGGAGGGCTCGGGGCAGTACTTC. This sequence encodes CASSQREGSGQYF.

This clone appeared a single time. The gene calls are TRBV9 and TRBJ2-7; D is undetermined. The germline V and J ends were trimmed by 1 base and 0 bases, with 8 bases remaining between them. The CDR3 runs 14 residues. CDR1 SGDLS and CDR2 YYNGEE come from the germline V gene. The DNA for the CDR3 is TGTGCCAGCAGCGTATCAGCGATCTCCTACGAGCAGTACTTC. Its protein product is CASSVSAISYEQYF.

This sequence joins TRBV7-2 and TRBJ2-5; either TRBD1 or TRBD2 may supply D (6 bases each). From germline, CDR1 is SGHTA and CDR2 FQGNSA. This CDR3 is built from 14 residues. Deletions cut 1 base from V and 4 bases from J, with 10 bases between. The CDR3 DNA reads as TGTGCCAGCAGCTTAGTGGGGGGCGGAGAGACCCAGTACTTC. Translated, it gives CASSLVGGGETQYF. The variable domain in full, with the rest retrieved from reference TRBV7-2 and TRBJ2-5, is GAGVSQSPSNKVTEKGKDVELRCDPISGHTALYWYRQSLGQGLEFLIYFQGNSAPDKSGLPSDRFSAERTGGSVSTLTIQRTQQEDSAVYLCASSLVGGGETQYFGPGTRLLVL.